This T cell receptor (beta chain) came from a study of control samples from healthy donors and cancer patients (dated by TCRdb to 2020 to 2022). Library preparation employed the immunoSEQ multiplex PCR assay. Here the immuneACCESS table is served through TCRdb, limited to in-frame sequences with V and J called. Missing clones are a known gap in these copies; in checked studies unresolved V genes cover under half, and the rest lacks a known reason. A total of around 99,000 clones appear in this sample, 75% to 90% of them only once. The ten top clones hold around 17% of the sample. As for this clone: This clone's antigen is unknown. No qualities accompany the bases; no much larger clone lies one base away.

Including the terminal cysteine and phenylalanine, the CDR3 comprises 14 residues. Of all the DNA, just the CDR3 is kept, 42 bases in frame from base 1. Relative to germline, V is missing 3 bases and J is missing 7 bases, with 9 bases of the junction outside any gene match. The germline V gene (reference sequence) sets CDR1 to GTSNPN and CDR2 to SVGIG. The origin of this receptor is a woman aged 50 to 65 in good health. The rearranged segments are TRBV30 and TRBJ1-5, with TRBD1 identical over 7 junction bases. The sequencing sample was made of blood. This receptor carries the CDR3 CAWSDRVSWQPQHF. At the DNA level, the sequence is TGTGCCTGGAGCGACAGGGTATCGTGGCAGCCCCAGCATTTT.